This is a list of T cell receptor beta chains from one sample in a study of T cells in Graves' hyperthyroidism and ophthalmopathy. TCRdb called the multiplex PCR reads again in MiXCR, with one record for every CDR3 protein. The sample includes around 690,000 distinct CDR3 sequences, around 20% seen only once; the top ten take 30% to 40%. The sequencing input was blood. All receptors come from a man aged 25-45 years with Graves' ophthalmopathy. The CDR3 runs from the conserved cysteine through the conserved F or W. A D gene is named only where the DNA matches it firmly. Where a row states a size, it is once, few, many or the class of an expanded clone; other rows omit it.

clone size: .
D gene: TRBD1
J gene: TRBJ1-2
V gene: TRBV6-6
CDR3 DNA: TGTGCCAGCAGTTACTCAGGGACAGCCATTGGGGGCTACACCTTC
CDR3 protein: CASSYSGTAIGGYTF

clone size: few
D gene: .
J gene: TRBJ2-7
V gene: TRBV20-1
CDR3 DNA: TGCAGTGCCAGCGAGGGGGAGAGTATCTCCTACGAGCAGTACTTC
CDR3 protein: CSASEGESISYEQYF

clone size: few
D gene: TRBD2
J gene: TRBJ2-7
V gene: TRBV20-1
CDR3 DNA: TGCAGTGCGAACCCCGGGACTAGCGGGATCTACGAGCAGTACTTC
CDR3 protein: CSANPGTSGIYEQYF

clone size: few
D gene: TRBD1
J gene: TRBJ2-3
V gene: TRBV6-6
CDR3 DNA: TGTGCCAGCAGTTACAAGTCCCAGGGGGCGTGGGATACGCAGTATTTT
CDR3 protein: CASSYKSQGAWDTQYF

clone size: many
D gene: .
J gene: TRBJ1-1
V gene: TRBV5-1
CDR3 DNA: TGCGCCAGCAGCTTGAGGGGTGTTGCCAGCACCGAAGCTTTCTTT
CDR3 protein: CASSLRGVASTEAFF

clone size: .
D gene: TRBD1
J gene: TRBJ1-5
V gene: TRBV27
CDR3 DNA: TGTGCCAGCAGAGCCGGGACAGGGGGATCTATGGGCAATCAGCCCCAGCATTTT
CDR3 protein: CASRAGTGGSMGNQPQHF

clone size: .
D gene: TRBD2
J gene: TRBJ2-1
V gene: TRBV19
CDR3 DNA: TGTGCCAGTAGTATTTTCCTAGCGGGAGGGCATGAGCAGTTCTTC
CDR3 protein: CASSIFLAGGHEQFF

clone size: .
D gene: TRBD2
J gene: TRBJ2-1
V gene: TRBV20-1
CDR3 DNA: TGCAGTGCTCACAGGCAAGCGGGAGGGGATGAGCAGTTCTTC
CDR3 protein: CSAHRQAGGDEQFF

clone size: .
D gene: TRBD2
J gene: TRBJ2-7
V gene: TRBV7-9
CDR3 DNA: TGTGCCAGCAGCTCTAGCGGGGGACCCCACGAGCAGTACTTC
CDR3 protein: CASSSSGGPHEQYF

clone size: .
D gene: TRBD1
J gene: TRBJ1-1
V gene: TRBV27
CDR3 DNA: TGTGCCAGCGGGGCGACAGGGGGCACTGAAGCTTTCTTT
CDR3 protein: CASGATGGTEAFF

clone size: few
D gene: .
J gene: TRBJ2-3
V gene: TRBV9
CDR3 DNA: TGTGCCAGCACCACGGGGCCGAACACAGATACGCAGTATTTT
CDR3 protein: CASTTGPNTDTQYF

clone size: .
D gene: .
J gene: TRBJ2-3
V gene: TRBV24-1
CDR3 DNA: TGTGCCACCAGTGACCCTCGGGACACCACTCGAGATACGCAGTATTTT
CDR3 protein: CATSDPRDTTRDTQYF

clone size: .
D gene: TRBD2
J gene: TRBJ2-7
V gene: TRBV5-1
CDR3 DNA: TGCGCCAGCAGCCGAGCGGGAGGTCCCTTTGGGCTAGCGGGACCTAGCTCCTACGAGCAGTACTTC
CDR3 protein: CASSRAGGPFGLAGPSSYEQYF

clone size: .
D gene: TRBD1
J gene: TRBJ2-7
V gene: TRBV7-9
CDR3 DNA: TGTGCCAGCAGCTCCCGGGACAGGAGCTCCTACGTGCAGTACTTC
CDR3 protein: CASSSRDRSSYVQYF

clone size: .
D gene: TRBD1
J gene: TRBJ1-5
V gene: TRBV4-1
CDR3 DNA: TGCGCCAGCAGCCAAGTCCCCCCTCCAGGGGGGCAGCCCCAGCATTTT
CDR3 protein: CASSQVPPPGGQPQHF

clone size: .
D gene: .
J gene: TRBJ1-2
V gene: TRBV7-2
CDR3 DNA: TGTGCCAGCAGCCCCCCTTTTTCTGGGAGGAAGGATAGCTATGGCTACACCTTC
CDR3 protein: CASSPPFSGRKDSYGYTF